The clone carrying this TCR beta chain has just one count. Its antigen remains unknown. The CDR3 contains 15 residues. Germline loops: CDR1 MNHEY, CDR2 SMNVEV (reference sequence). This record belongs to a study of cytomegalovirus exposure and HLA in healthy donors. The study ran its PCR with 60 Vbeta and 13 Jbeta primers. The protocol was immunoSEQ multiplex PCR, while the TCRdb copy is restricted to in-frame clones and leaves out a portion. The sample lists approximately 200,000 clones, approximately 80% occurring once. At the time of sampling, donors were nominally healthy, though unrecorded immune exposures were likely. Overall study results and limits: In a later analysis, an Asian-associated ancestry cluster reportedly showed fewer N-insertions than the roughly 650-donor mean. A previous analysis found most TCR beta V segments productive roughly 87% or roughly 30% of the time.

The clonotype originates from a girl under 18 in good health and CMV-seronegative. Sequencing was carried out using PBMCs. The chain carries TRBV27 and TRBJ1-2; 9 bases fit TRBD1. The CDR3 loop is CATRDRDLGSYGYTF. In DNA, the CDR3 is TGTGCAACTCGGGACAGGGATTTGGGGTCCTATGGCTACACCTTC.